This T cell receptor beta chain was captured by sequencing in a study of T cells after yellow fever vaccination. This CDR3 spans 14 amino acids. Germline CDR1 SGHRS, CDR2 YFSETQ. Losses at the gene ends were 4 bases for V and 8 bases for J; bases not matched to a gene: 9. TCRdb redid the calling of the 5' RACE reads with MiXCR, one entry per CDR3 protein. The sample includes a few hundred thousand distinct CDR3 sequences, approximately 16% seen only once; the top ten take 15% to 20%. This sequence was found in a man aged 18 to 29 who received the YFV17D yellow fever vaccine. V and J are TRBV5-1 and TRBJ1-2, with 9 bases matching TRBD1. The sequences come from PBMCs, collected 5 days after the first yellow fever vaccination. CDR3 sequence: CASSGGQGLGGYTF. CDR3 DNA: TGCGCCAGCAGCGGGGGACAGGGCCTGGGAGGCTACACCTTC.